This T cell receptor beta chain was sequenced in a study of cytomegalovirus exposure and HLA in healthy donors. General study findings and limits: Most subjects' HLA-A and HLA-B alleles were reportedly predicted from TCR beta sequences.

CDR1 MNHNS and CDR2 SASEGT come from the germline V gene. The CDR3 extends over 15 amino acids. V was pared by 6 bases and J by 1 base, with 8 bases of the junction left unmatched. The PCR ran on 60 Vbeta and 13 Jbeta primers. The repertoire was sequenced with immunoSEQ multiplex PCR; TCRdb's copy has only in-frame clones and lacks some. The profile shows 90,000 to 150,000 clones, around 84% of them singletons. About this clone itself: Its target is not known.

The receptor comes from a woman in her thirties in good health and CMV-seropositive. V gene TRBV6-1 combines with J gene TRBJ1-1, with 7 bases lining up with TRBD1. The specimen was PBMCs. CDR3 in amino acids: CASRRTGWGNTEAFF. The CDR3 nucleotides read TGTGCCAGCAGACGGACAGGTTGGGGGAACACTGAAGCTTTCTTT.